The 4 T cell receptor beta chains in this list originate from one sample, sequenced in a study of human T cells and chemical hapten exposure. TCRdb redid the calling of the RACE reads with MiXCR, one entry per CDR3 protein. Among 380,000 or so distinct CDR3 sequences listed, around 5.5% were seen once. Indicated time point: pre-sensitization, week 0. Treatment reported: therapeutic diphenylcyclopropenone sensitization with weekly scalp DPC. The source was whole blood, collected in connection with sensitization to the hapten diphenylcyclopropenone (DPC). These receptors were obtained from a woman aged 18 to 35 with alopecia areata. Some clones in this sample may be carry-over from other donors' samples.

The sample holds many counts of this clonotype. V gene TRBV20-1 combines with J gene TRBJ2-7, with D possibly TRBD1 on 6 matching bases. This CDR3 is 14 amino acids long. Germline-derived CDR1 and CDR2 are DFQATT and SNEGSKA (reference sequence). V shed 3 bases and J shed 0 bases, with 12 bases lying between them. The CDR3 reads CSARQGSYSYEQYF. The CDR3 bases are TGCAGTGCTAGGCAGGGGAGTTACTCCTACGAGCAGTACTTC.

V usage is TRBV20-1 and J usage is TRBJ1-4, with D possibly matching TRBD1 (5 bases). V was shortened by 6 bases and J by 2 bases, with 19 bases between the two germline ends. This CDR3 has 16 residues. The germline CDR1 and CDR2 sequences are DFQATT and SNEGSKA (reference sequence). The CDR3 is CSATGGGAGTNEKLFF. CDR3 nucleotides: TGCAGTGCCACCGGAGGCGGGGCTGGGACTAATGAAAAACTGTTTTTT.

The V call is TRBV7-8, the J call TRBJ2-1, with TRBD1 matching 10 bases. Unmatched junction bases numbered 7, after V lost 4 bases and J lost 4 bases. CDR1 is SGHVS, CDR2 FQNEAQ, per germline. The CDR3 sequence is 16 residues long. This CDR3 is CASSSKAGQGYNEQFF. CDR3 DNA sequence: TGTGCCAGCAGCTCCAAGGCGGGACAGGGGTACAATGAGCAGTTCTTC.

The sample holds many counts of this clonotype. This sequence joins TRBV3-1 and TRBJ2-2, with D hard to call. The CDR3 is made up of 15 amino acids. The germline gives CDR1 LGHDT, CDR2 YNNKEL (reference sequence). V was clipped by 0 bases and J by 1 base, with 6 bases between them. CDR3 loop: CASSQEPGNTGELFF. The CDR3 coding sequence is TGTGCCAGCAGCCAAGAACCGGGGAACACCGGGGAGCTGTTTTTT. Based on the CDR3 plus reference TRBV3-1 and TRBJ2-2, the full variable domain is DTAVSQTPKYLVTQMGNDKSIKCEQNLGHDTMYWYKQDSKKFLKIMFSYNNKELIINETVPNRFSPKSPDKAHLNLHINSLELGDSAVYFCASSQEPGNTGELFFGEGSRLTVL.